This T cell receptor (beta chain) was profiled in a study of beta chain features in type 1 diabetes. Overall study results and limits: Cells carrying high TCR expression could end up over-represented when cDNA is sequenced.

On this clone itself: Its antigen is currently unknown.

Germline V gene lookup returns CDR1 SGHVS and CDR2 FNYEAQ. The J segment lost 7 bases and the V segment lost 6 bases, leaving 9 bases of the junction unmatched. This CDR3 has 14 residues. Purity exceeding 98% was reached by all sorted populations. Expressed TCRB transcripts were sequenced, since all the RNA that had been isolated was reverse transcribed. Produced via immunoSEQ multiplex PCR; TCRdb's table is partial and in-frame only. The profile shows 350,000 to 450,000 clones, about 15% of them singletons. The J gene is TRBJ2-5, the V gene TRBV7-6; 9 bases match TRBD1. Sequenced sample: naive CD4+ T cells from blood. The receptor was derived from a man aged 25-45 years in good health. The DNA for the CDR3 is TGTGCCAGCAGACAACAGGGGGCCCTGGGGACCCAGTACTTC. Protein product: CASRQQGALGTQYF.